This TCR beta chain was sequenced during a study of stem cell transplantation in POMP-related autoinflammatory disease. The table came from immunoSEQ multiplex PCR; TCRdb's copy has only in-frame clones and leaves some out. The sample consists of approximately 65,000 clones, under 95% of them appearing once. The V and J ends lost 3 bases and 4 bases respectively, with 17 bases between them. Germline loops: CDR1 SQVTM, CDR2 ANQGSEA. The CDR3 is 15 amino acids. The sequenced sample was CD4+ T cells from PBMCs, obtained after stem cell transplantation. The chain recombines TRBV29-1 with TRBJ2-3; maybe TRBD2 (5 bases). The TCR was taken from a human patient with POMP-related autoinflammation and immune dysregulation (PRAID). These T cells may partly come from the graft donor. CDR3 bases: TGCAGCGTTGACGGGGAGCCCATCCTCGCAGATACGCAGTATTTT. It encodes CSVDGEPILADTQYF.